This T cell receptor (beta chain) was sequenced during a study of cytomegalovirus exposure and HLA in healthy donors. Germline CDR1 SEHNR, CDR2 FQNEAQ (reference sequence). The CDR3 sequence is 14 residues long. PCR used 60 Vbeta primers and 13 Jbeta primers. The assay was immunoSEQ multiplex PCR, and TCRdb's table has in-frame clones only and misses some. The data hold 180,000 or so clones, with roughly 82% observed a single time. This sequence was found in a man aged 35 to 55 in good health and CMV-seronegative. V and J are TRBV7-9 and TRBJ2-5; D may be TRBD1 (5 bases). The J call may be incorrect, as the DNA end agrees better with TRBJ2-7. Specimen: PBMCs. The CDR3 is CASSLTQGSYEQYF. The DNA of the CDR3 is TGTGCCAGCAGCTTAACTCAGGGTTCCTACGAGCAGTACTTC.